This T cell receptor beta chain was found in a study of shared clonotypes between healthy human individuals. The wider study: Researchers assigned three CD4 naive, three CD4 memory, two CD8 naive and one CD8 memory plate to each donor.

CD45RO-negative, CCR7-positively selected cells formed the naive CD8 fraction, excluding terminally differentiated effector memory CD45RA+ cells. The table came from immunoSEQ multiplex PCR; TCRdb's copy has only in-frame clones and leaves some out. The sample lists around 2,000,000 clones, about 93% occurring once. On this clone: The same CDR3 is also encoded by other DNA sequences in this sample.

Sequencing input: naive CD8+ T cells from PBMCs. This TCR derives from a man aged 18 to 30 in good health. Some clones in this sample may be carry-over from other donors' samples.

The DNA for the CDR3 is TGTGCCTGGAGTCCCGGGTCCTACGAGCAGTACTTC. This translates into CAWSPGSYEQYF. The genes are TRBV30 and TRBJ2-7; no definite D call. Germline CDR1 is GTSNPN and CDR2 is SVGIG (reference sequence). The CDR3 has 12 amino acids. V shed 2 bases and J shed 1 base, with 6 bases lying between them.